What follows are 11 T cell receptor beta chains derived from one specimen sequenced in a study of shared T cell receptors in the human thymus. Profiled with immunoSEQ multiplex PCR; TCRdb holds only in-frame clones, not every one. The table has almost 550,000 clones, 75% to 80% seen once. Separately, the same data were catalogued under a study of human thymus T cells.

The sample comprised thymocytes. The origin of the receptors is a boy under two years old with a congenital heart defect.

The DNA of the CDR3 is TGCGCCAGCAGCCTAGTACGGTCCTCTGGGGCCAACGTCCTGACTTTC. It yields the protein CASSLVRSSGANVLTF. This sequence joins TRBV5-1 and TRBJ2-6; D gene unclear. V was pared by 4 bases and J by 0 bases, with 11 bases between. Germline CDR1 reads SGHRS; CDR2 reads YFSETQ. The CDR3 has 16 residues.

Only a few counts were recorded for this clone. This chain connects TRBV28 to TRBJ2-7; 8 bases line up with TRBD2. Germline lookup yields CDR1 MDHEN and CDR2 SYDVKM. The CDR3 is 15 residues long. V gave up 5 bases and J gave up 3 bases; unmatched junction bases: 9. DNA of the CDR3: TGTGCCAGCAGTCCAACCGCGACTAGCGACTACGAGCAGTACTTC. Translation: CASSPTATSDYEQYF.

The chain joins TRBV7-3 to TRBJ2-3; TRBD2 is a possible D gene (5 bases). Trimming stripped 1 base from V and 3 bases from J, with 11 bases between. Germline CDR1 is SGHTA and CDR2 is FQGTGA. The CDR3 sequence is 15 residues long. The CDR3 sequence is CASSLNPSGTDTQYF. As DNA, the CDR3 is TGTGCCAGCAGCTTAAACCCCTCGGGGACAGATACGCAGTATTTT.

This clone was recorded only once. The chain couples TRBV11-3 to TRBJ2-7; D is undetermined. The CDR3 totals 15 residues. Germline lookup yields CDR1 SGHNT and CDR2 YENEEA. V lost 2 bases and J 1 base, leaving 12 bases between the germline ends. The CDR3 region is CASSLLSNESYEQYF. The CDR3 coding sequence is TGTGCCAGCAGCTTACTTAGCAACGAGTCCTACGAGCAGTACTTC.

This clone is a singleton in its sample. One end of the junction fails to match germline, which may point to a read error. The CDR3 nucleotides are TGCCGCGGGAGGCCCGTCACCACAGATACGCAGTATTTT. It yields the protein CRGRPVTTDTQYF. This chain connects TRBV11-3 to TRBJ2-3; 8 bases fit TRBD2. The germline V gene encodes CDR1 SGHNT and CDR2 YENEEA. This CDR3 has 13 residues.

This chain connects TRBV4-3 to TRBJ2-3; 13 bases map to TRBD2. Germline assignment: CDR1 LGHNA and CDR2 YSLEER. The length of the CDR3 is 18 residues. The V and J ends lost 0 bases and 5 bases, in that order; junction bases with no gene match: 8. The CDR3 bases are TGCGCCAGCAGCCAAGATAGGGGGACTAGCGGGAATGAAGATACGCAGTATTTT. This translates into CASSQDRGTSGNEDTQYF.

The CDR3 DNA reads TGTGCCAGTCAGACTAGCGGGAGCTCCTACGAGCAGTACTTC. Its translation is CASQTSGSSYEQYF. V and J are TRBV27 and TRBJ2-7, with 12 positions matching TRBD2. The CDR3 spans 14 residues. V gave up 9 bases and J gave up 0 bases; unmatched junction bases: 3. CDR1 is MNHEY and CDR2 is SMNVEV in the germline V gene (reference sequence).

The V call is TRBV29-1, the J call TRBJ2-5; 9 bases are shared with TRBD1. The CDR3 is 13 amino acids. Trimming at V came to 4 bases and at J to 3 bases, leaving 3 bases not matched to a gene. Germline loops: CDR1 SQVTM, CDR2 ANQGSEA. CDR3 DNA sequence: TGCAGCGTTGGGAGGACAGGGGAAGAGACCCAGTACTTC. Translation: CSVGRTGEETQYF.

V and J are TRBV11-3 and TRBJ2-1, with a possible D match to TRBD2 (6 bases). Germline V gene sequence: CDR1 SGHNT, CDR2 YENEEA. This CDR3 is 16 amino acids long. The ends were cut back, 5 bases at V and 5 bases at J, with 19 bases in the middle. CDR3 protein: CASSTGVGTEDNEQFF. As DNA, the CDR3 is TGTGCCAGCAGCACAGGCGTGGGGACTGAAGACAATGAGCAGTTCTTC. The full variable domain, rest sourced from reference TRBV11-3 and TRBJ2-1, is EAGVVQSPRYKIIEKKQPVAFWCNPISGHNTLYWYLQNLGQGPELLIRYENEEAVDDSQLPKDRFSAERLKGVDSTLKIQPAELGDSAVYLCASSTGVGTEDNEQFFGPGTRLTVL.

This clone was seen once. The chain joins TRBV2 to TRBJ2-3; TRBD1 is a possible D gene (5 bases). This CDR3 comprises 15 residues. The germline V gene encodes CDR1 SNHLY and CDR2 FYNNEI. The V end was cut by 1 base, the J end by 5 bases, with 13 bases between. CDR3 coding DNA: TGTGCCAGCAGTGAAGGCCAGGGTGACGGAGATACGCAGTATTTT. Amino acid sequence: CASSEGQGDGDTQYF. The complete variable domain, with remaining parts taken from reference TRBV2 and TRBJ2-3, reads EPEVTQTPSHQVTQMGQEVILRCVPISNHLYFYWYRQILGQKVEFLVSFYNNEISEKSEIFDDQFSVERPDGSNFTLKIRSTKLEDSAMYFCASSEGQGDGDTQYFGPGTRLTVL.

This sequence joins TRBV5-1 and TRBJ1-1; the D gene is possibly TRBD1 (6 bases). V lost 5 bases, J lost 0 bases, and 11 bases lay in between. The CDR3 is 14 residues long. The germline V gene encodes CDR1 SGHRS and CDR2 YFSETQ. In nucleotides, the CDR3 is TGCGCCAGCAGGTCGGGACACCTGAACACTGAAGCTTTCTTT. Amino acid sequence: CASRSGHLNTEAFF. Combining the CDR3 with reference TRBV5-1 and TRBJ1-1 gives the whole variable domain KAGVTQTPRYLIKTRGQQVTLSCSPISGHRSVSWYQQTPGQGLQFLFEYFSETQRNKGNFPGRFSGRQFSNSRSEMNVSTLELGDSALYLCASRSGHLNTEAFFGQGTRLTVV.